The present T cell receptor (beta chain) was sequenced within a study of T cell changes during pregnancy in multiple sclerosis. Here immunoSEQ multiplex PCR was the method, and the copy in TCRdb shows in-frame clones only, minus some. The top ten clones hold approximately 5% of a sample with some 66,000 clones, 90% to 95% of them seen once. V was clipped by 3 bases and J by 3 bases, with 8 bases between them. The CDR3 sequence is 13 residues long. The germline CDR1 and CDR2 sequences are SEHNR and FQNEAQ (reference sequence). The receptor's source is a female donor with multiple sclerosis, enrolled in a pregnancy study. The sequences come from CD8+ T cells from peripheral blood mononuclear cells, collected before pregnancy. V gene TRBV7-9 combines with J gene TRBJ1-1, with D possibly matching TRBD1 (5 bases). CDR3 in DNA: TGTGCCAGCAGCTTCCCGGGGGACACTGAAGCTTTCTTT. It translates to CASSFPGDTEAFF.